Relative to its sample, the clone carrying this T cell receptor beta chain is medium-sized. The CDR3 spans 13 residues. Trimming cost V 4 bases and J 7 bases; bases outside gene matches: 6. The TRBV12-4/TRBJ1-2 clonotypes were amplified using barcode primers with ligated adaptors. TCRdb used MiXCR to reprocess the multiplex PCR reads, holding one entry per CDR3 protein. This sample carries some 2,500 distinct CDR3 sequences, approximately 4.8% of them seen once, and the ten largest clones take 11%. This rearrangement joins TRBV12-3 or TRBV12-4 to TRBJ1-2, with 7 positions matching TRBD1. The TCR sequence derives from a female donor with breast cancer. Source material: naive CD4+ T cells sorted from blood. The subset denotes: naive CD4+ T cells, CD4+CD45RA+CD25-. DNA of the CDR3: TGTGCCAGCAGTTCGACTACAGGGGCTGGCTACACCTTC. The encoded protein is CASSSTTGAGYTF.